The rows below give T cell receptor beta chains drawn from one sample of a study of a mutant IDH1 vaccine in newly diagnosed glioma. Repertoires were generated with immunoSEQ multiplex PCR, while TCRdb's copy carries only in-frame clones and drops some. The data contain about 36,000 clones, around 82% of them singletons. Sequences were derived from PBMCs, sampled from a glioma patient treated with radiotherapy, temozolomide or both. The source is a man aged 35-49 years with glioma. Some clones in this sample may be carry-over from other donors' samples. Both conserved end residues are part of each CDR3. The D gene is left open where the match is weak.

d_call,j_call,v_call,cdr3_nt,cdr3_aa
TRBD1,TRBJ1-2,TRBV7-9,TGTGCCAGCAGCTTAGCAGGGGGACAGGCTGGCTACACCTTC,CASSLAGGQAGYTF
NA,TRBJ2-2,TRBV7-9,TGTGCCAGCAGCTCCGGTTATCAGGGGAACACCGGGGAGCTGTTTTTT,CASSSGYQGNTGELFF
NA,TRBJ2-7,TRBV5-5,TGTGCCAGCAGCCAACGACAGGAACCATACGAGCAGTACTTC,CASSQRQEPYEQYF
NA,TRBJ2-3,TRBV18,TGTGCCAGCTCACCGATTAGAACGGGAGATACGCAGTATTTT,CASSPIRTGDTQYF
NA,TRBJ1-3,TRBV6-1,TGTGCCAGCAGCGAGAGGACGGCCTCTGGAAACACCATATATTTT,CASSERTASGNTIYF
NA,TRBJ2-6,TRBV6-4,TGTGCCAGCAGTGAGATCGGGTCTGCTGGGGCCAACGTCCTGACTTTC,CASSEIGSAGANVLTF
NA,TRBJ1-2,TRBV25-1,TGTGCCAGCAGTGAAATCGGCACGTCAGCTAACTATGGCTACACCTTC,CASSEIGTSANYGYTF
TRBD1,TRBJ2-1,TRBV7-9,TGTGCCAGCAGCGCGGGACAGGGGGACTACAATGAGCAGTTCTTC,CASSAGQGDYNEQFF
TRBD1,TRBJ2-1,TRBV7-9,TGTGCCAGCAGCCTCCCCGTGACAGGGATCGGCTACAATGAGCAGTTCTTC,CASSLPVTGIGYNEQFF
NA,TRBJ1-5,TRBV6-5,TGTGCCAGCAGTTACATCCCCAATCAGCCCCAGCATTTT,CASSYIPNQPQHF